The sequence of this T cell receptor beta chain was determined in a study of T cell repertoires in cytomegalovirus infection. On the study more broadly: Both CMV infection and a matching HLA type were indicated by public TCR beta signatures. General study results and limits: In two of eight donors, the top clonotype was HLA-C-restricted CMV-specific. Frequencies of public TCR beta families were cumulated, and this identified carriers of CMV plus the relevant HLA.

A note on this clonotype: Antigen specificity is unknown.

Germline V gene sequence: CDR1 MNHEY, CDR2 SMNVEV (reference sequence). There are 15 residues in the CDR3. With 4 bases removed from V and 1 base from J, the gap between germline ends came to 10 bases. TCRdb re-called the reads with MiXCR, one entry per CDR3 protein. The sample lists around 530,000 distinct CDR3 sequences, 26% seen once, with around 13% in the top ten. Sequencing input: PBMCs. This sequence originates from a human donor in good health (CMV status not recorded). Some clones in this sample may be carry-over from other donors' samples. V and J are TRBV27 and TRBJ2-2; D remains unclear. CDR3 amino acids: CASSSSPRNTGELFF. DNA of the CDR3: TGTGCCAGCAGTTCCTCCCCGAGGAACACCGGGGAGCTGTTTTTT.